This T cell receptor beta chain comes out of a study of T cells in Graves' hyperthyroidism and ophthalmopathy. This clonotype was seen at least ten times. CDR3 length equals 14 residues. CDR1 SQVTM and CDR2 ANQGSEA come from the germline V gene. V lost 2 bases, J lost 3 bases, and 11 bases lay in between. The CDR3 regions of TCR beta were amplified from RNA transcripts. First-round RT-PCR of the TCR CDR3 relied on the HTBI primer set. TCRdb re-called the multiplex PCR reads with MiXCR, one entry per CDR3 protein. This sample carries fewer than 900,000 distinct CDR3 sequences, around 15% of them seen once, and the ten largest clones take around 8%. Clinical symptoms, serum thyroxine and TRAb, thyroid ultrasound and orbital computed tomography were used for the diagnoses.

The receptor was derived from a young man with Graves' hyperthyroidism. V is TRBV29-1 and J is TRBJ2-1; D unclear. Specimen: blood. This chain's CDR3 is CSVELDGIYNEQFF. The CDR3 region has the DNA TGCAGCGTTGAACTCGACGGAATCTACAATGAGCAGTTCTTC.